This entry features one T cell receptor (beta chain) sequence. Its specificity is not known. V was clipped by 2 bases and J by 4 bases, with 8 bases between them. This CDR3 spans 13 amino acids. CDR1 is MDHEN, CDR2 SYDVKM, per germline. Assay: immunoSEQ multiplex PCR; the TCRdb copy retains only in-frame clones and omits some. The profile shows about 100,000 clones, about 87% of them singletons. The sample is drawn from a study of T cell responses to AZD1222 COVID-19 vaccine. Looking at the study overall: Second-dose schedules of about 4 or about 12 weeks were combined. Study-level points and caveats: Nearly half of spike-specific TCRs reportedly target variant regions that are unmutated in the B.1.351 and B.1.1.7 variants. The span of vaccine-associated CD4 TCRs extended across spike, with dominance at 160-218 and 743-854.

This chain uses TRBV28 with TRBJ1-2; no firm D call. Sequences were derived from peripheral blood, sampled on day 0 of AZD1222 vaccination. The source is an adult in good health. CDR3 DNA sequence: TGTGCCAGCAGTTTAACCGACGTCTATGGCTACACCTTC. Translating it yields CASSLTDVYGYTF.